The 7 T cell receptor beta chains listed next were all sequenced from one sample in a study of spatial heterogeneity in lung cancer. Study findings and constraints: Tumoral mutation counts were tracked by counts of expanded intratumoral alpha and beta TCRs.

Time point described: sample taken at primary tumor resection. TCRdb fed the 5' RACE reads into MiXCR, producing one record per CDR3 protein. The repertoire consists of about 3,000 distinct CDR3 sequences, with about 6% occurring once and the leading ten covering around 10%. For these receptors, no antigen is known. This material consisted of lung tumor tissue, taken at surgery. These TCRs come from a male donor with early-stage non-small cell lung cancer.

Of note for this clonotype: This beta chain lies outside the target of a library built for alpha chains; its clone size means little. The rearrangement joins TRBV20-1 to TRBJ2-1, with TRBD1 matching over 9 bases. Germline assignment: CDR1 DFQATT and CDR2 SNEGSKA (reference sequence). The CDR3 runs to 14 residues. J lost 7 bases, V lost 3 bases, and 7 bases had no gene match. The CDR3 DNA sequence: TGCAGTGCTAGGGGGACAGGGAATGGAAATGAGCAGTTCTTC. Amino acid sequence: CSARGTGNGNEQFF.

This clonotype is termed medium-sized. A library prepared for alpha chains yielded this beta chain as an off-target read; its size is of little meaning. The V gene is TRBV12-3 or TRBV12-4, the J gene TRBJ2-2, with 7 bases lining up with TRBD2. The CDR3 length is 16 residues. V was pared by 6 bases and J by 3 bases, with 10 bases of the junction left unmatched. CDR3 sequence: CASSSFRGGDTGELFF. In nucleotides, the CDR3 is TGTGCCAGCAGCAGTTTTAGGGGAGGGGACACCGGGGAGCTGTTTTTT.

This clonotype is medium-sized. Because this beta chain is a stray read in a library intended to capture alpha chains, its abundance should not be given much weight. The chain employs TRBV7-6 and TRBJ2-2, with 11 bases identical to TRBD2. This CDR3 has 18 residues. Trimming at V came to 5 bases and at J to 3 bases, leaving 11 bases not matched to a gene. Germline V CDR1 and CDR2: SGHVS, FNYEAQ. The DNA for the CDR3 is TGTGCCAGCAGCAATTCCCCCCCGACTAGCGGGGACACCGGGGAGCTGTTTTTT. It translates to CASSNSPPTSGDTGELFF.

By frequency in the sample, this clonotype is medium-sized. Because this beta chain is a stray read in a library intended to capture alpha chains, its abundance should not be given much weight. The chain links TRBV16 to TRBJ2-6; D gene ambiguous. Trimming stripped 4 bases from V and 2 bases from J, with 3 bases between. The germline V gene encodes CDR1 KGHSY and CDR2 FQNENV. This CDR3 region has 13 residues. DNA for the CDR3: TGTGCCAGCAGCCCCCCTGGGGCCAACGTCCTGACTTTC. The encoded protein is CASSPPGANVLTF.

By share, this clonotype ranks as medium-sized (0.01 to 0.1%). For a library built for alpha chains, this beta chain is a stray read; little rests on its size. The chain has TRBV20-1 and TRBJ1-3, with D unclear. The CDR3 sequence is 12 residues long. CDR1 and CDR2 (germline): DFQATT, SNEGSKA (reference sequence). CDR3 in amino acids: CSARGPGNTIYF. The CDR3 DNA is TGCAGCGCCCGAGGGCCAGGAAACACCATATATTTT.

This clonotype is labeled medium-sized. This beta chain is an unintended read in a library built for alpha chains; its size means little. The gene calls are TRBV6-1 and TRBJ2-2; a possible D gene is TRBD2 (6 bases). The CDR3 consists of 15 residues. With 10 bases removed from V and 4 bases from J, the gap between germline ends came to 19 bases. Germline V gives CDR1 MNHNS, CDR2 SASEGT. CDR3 in amino acids: CAMRTPGLLTGELFF. The CDR3 region has the DNA TGTGCCATGCGAACTCCGGGACTTCTCACCGGGGAGCTGTTTTTT.

In this sample, this clonotype is medium-sized. Little can be read into the size of this beta chain, an off-target read in a library designed for alpha chains. This CDR3 reads CSVVPNTDTQYF. As DNA, the CDR3 is TGCAGCGTTGTCCCTAACACAGATACGCAGTATTTT. V is TRBV29-1 and J is TRBJ2-3, with D unclear. CDR1 and CDR2 (germline): SQVTM, ANQGSEA. This CDR3 is 12 amino acids long. Deletions cut 4 bases from V and 2 bases from J, with 7 bases between.